The 12 T cell receptor beta chains below come from one sample, sequenced in a study of OX40 agonist ivuxolimab in advanced cancers. Profiled with immunoSEQ multiplex PCR; TCRdb holds only in-frame clones, not every one. The sample holds 60,000 to 75,000 clones, approximately 90% seen once. The sample here was CD4+ or CD8+ T cells sorted from blood, taken in a trial of the OX40 agonist ivuxolimab. The receptors originated from an adult with an advanced solid tumor such as melanoma, head and neck, liver or kidney cancer.

This clone occurred once. The chain joins TRBV27 to TRBJ1-6, with TRBD1 matching over 7 bases. Germline loops: CDR1 MNHEY, CDR2 SMNVEV (reference sequence). This CDR3 region has 15 residues. V gave up 7 bases and J gave up 7 bases; unmatched junction bases: 10. The CDR3 is CASTPRETGNSPLHF. The DNA for the CDR3 is TGTGCCAGCACCCCAAGGGAGACAGGGAATTCACCCCTCCACTTT.

J is TRBJ2-5 and V is TRBV15; the D call may be TRBD1 or TRBD2 (5 bases each). This CDR3 is 15 amino acids long. Per the germline V gene, CDR1 is LNHNV and CDR2 is YYDKDF (reference sequence). V lost 0 bases and J lost 1, with 9 bases in between. CDR3 region: CATSRDRDGQETQYF. The CDR3 DNA reads TGTGCCACCAGCAGAGATCGGGACGGCCAAGAGACCCAGTACTTC.

V gene TRBV21-1 combines with J gene TRBJ1-2. TRBV21-1 has pseudogene status. The CDR3 runs to 15 residues. The CDR3 protein is CASSPGPAPYGGYTF. DNA for the CDR3: TGTGCCAGCAGCCCGGGCCCGGCCCCTTATGGCGGCTACACCTTC.

Here the CDR3 reads CATGLGRADTQYF. CDR3 coding DNA: TGTGCCACGGGACTAGGTAGAGCAGATACGCAGTATTTT. The V and J genes are TRBV6-5 and TRBJ2-3; 8 nucleotides agree with TRBD2. Germline V gene lookup returns CDR1 MNHEY and CDR2 SVGAGI. The CDR3 is made up of 13 amino acids. The J segment lost 4 bases and the V segment lost 10 bases, leaving 7 bases of the junction unmatched.

The chain links TRBV30 to TRBJ1-6; 8 bases fit TRBD1. Germline V gene data show CDR1 as GTSNPN and CDR2 as SVGIG (reference sequence). V lost 3 bases, J lost 7 bases, and 8 bases stayed unmatched. The length of the CDR3 is 15 residues. The DNA of the CDR3 is TGTGCCTGGAGAGCCGGACAGGGAAGAAATTCACCCCTCCACTTT. Translated: CAWRAGQGRNSPLHF.

V and J are TRBV19 and TRBJ2-3; no clear D gene. CDR1 is LNHDA, CDR2 SQIVND, per germline (reference sequence). The V end was cut by 3 bases, the J end by 5 bases, with 9 bases between. The CDR3 is 13 amino acids. As DNA, the CDR3 is TGTGCCAGTAGTATCCAGACGGAAGATACGCAGTATTTT. This translates into CASSIQTEDTQYF.

This sequence joins TRBV5-6 and TRBJ1-6; the D gene is possibly TRBD1 (6 bases). Trimming shortened V by 2 bases and J by 8 bases, and 14 bases separated the two germline ends. Germline loops: CDR1 SGHDT, CDR2 YYEEEE. The CDR3 loop spans 15 amino acids. The CDR3 DNA reads TGTGCCAGCAGCTTCCTGGACAGCGGGCATTCACCCCTCCACTTT. Its translation: CASSFLDSGHSPLHF.

The chain employs TRBV5-1 and TRBJ1-1; 7 bases fit TRBD1. CDR3 length: 12 residues. Trimming removed 4 bases from V and 11 bases from J; junction bases left unmatched: 8. Germline CDR1 SGHRS, CDR2 YFSETQ. The CDR3 loop reads CASSHQTGSAFF. CDR3 DNA: TGCGCCAGCAGCCACCAGACAGGGTCGGCTTTCTTT.

About this clone itself: A junction end diverges from the germline sequence, so it may reflect a read error. Other DNA sequences from this sample encode an identical CDR3 as well. This chain connects TRBV5-6 to TRBJ1-2, with 7 bases identical to TRBD1. CDR1 is SGHDT and CDR2 is YYEEEE in the germline V gene. The CDR3 is made up of 16 amino acids. This chain's CDR3 is CASSPAGQVSNYGYTF. The CDR3 DNA reads TGTGCCAGCAGCCCCGCCGGACAGGTCTCTAACTATGGCTACACCTTT.

In this sample, this clone turned up a few times. The rearrangement links TRBV6-5 to TRBJ2-7, with 9 bases that match TRBD1. The CDR3 totals 14 residues. Germline lookup yields CDR1 MNHEY and CDR2 SVGAGI. V shed 4 bases, J shed 5 bases, and the junction held 6 bases outside the gene matches. CDR3 coding DNA: TGTGCCAGCAGTTTAGTGGGACAGGGCAACGAGCAGTACTTC. Its protein product is CASSLVGQGNEQYF.

The chain recombines TRBV4-1 with TRBJ2-3; the match to TRBD2 covers 16 bases. This CDR3 is built from 18 residues. J lost 10 bases, V lost 3 bases, and 13 bases had no gene match. Germline V gene data show CDR1 as MGHRA and CDR2 as YSYEKL. The chain's CDR3 is CASSHTGLAGGQGGAQYF. Here the CDR3 DNA reads TGCGCCAGCAGCCATACGGGACTAGCGGGAGGGCAGGGGGGGGCGCAGTATTTT.

The chain links TRBV19 to TRBJ2-7; TRBD2 might be the D (6 bases). This CDR3 contains 14 residues. The germline V gene encodes CDR1 LNHDA and CDR2 SQIVND (reference sequence). The ends were cut back, 5 bases at V and 2 bases at J, with 13 bases in the middle. CDR3 bases: TGTGCCAGTAGTCCGCGGGATGCAACCTACGAGCAGTACTTC. As protein: CASSPRDATYEQYF.